A selection of T cell receptor beta chains follows, all from one sample in a study of Graves' ophthalmopathy and Graves' hyperthyroidism. TCRdb independently ran MiXCR on the multiplex PCR reads; one entry per CDR3 protein. The sample yields some 250,000 distinct CDR3 sequences, approximately 42% seen once. Source material: peripheral blood. These receptors were obtained from an adult man with Graves' ophthalmopathy. Each CDR3 is given with its conserved first and last residue. The D gene is left open where the match is weak. Not every row has a clone size; where given, it reads once, few, many or a size class.

>TRBV2|-|TRBJ1-4|few
CASRLRQQDEKLFF
TGTGCCAGCAGACTCAGACAGCAGGATGAAAAACTGTTTTTT
>TRBV11-1|-|TRBJ1-6|-
CASSSRDSYYNSPLHF
TGTGCCAGCAGCTCCCGAGACAGCTATTATAATTCACCCCTCCACTTT
>TRBV29-1|-|TRBJ2-5|-
CSVEVATQYF
TGCAGCGTTGAAGTAGCAACCCAGTACTTC
>TRBV7-3|-|TRBJ1-5|few
CASSANRYSNQPQHF
TGTGCCAGCAGCGCCAACAGGTATAGCAATCAGCCCCAGCATTTT
>TRBV7-9|-|TRBJ2-7|-
CASSQEEGAFGEQYF
TGCGCCAGCAGCCAAGAGGAGGGGGCTTTTGGAGAGCAGTACTTC
>TRBV2|-|TRBJ2-7|-
CASSAAGLTSYEQYF
TGTGCCAGCAGTGCAGCAGGGTTAACATCCTACGAGCAGTACTTC
>TRBV3-1|-|TRBJ1-2|-
CASSQEAGPPIGYTF
TGTGCCAGCAGCCAAGAGGCAGGACCCCCCATAGGCTACACCTTC
>TRBV9|-|TRBJ1-1|-
CASSGGVNTEAFF
TGTGCCAGCAGCGGGGGGGTTAACACTGAAGCTTTCTTT
>TRBV9|TRBD2|TRBJ2-7|-
CASSVGLAGNEQYF
TGTGCCAGCAGCGTGGGACTAGCGGGAAACGAGCAGTACTTC
>TRBV7-9|-|TRBJ1-1|few
CASSFTPADTEAFF
TGTGCCAGCAGCTTTACCCCGGCGGACACTGAAGCTTTCTTT
>TRBV5-1|TRBD1|TRBJ2-7|-
CASRPWTGWREQYF
TGCGCCAGCAGACCATGGACAGGGTGGCGCGAGCAGTACTTC
>TRBV24-1|-|TRBJ2-7|-
CATSGAGNKGYEQYF
TGTGCCACCAGTGGGGCCGGGAACAAAGGCTACGAGCAGTACTTC
>TRBV24-1|-|TRBJ2-7|-
CATSGLSAYEQYF
TGTGCCACCAGTGGGCTTTCAGCCTACGAGCAGTACTTC
>TRBV29-1|-|TRBJ2-7|few
CSALDGGGYEQYF
TGCAGCGCCCTTGACGGAGGAGGCTACGAGCAGTACTTC
>TRBV5-1|-|TRBJ1-5|-
CASSPSPQHF
TGCGCCAGCAGCCCATCTCCCCAGCATTTT
>TRBV5-1|-|TRBJ1-2|-
CVSSLEGQGGAWGYTF
TGCGTCAGCAGCTTGGAGGGACAAGGGGGTGCGTGGGGCTACACCTTC
>TRBV7-9|TRBD1|TRBJ1-1|-
CASSPWTGGPEEAFF
TGTGCCAGCAGCCCGTGGACAGGGGGCCCGGAGGAAGCTTTCTTT
>TRBV12-3/TRBV12-4|-|TRBJ2-2|once
CASSLISGELFF
TGTGCCAGCAGTTTAATCTCCGGGGAGCTGTTTTTT
>TRBV2|-|TRBJ1-5|few
CASKEGGQPQHF
TGTGCCAGCAAGGAGGGGGGTCAGCCCCAGCATTTT
>TRBV5-1|-|TRBJ2-7|once
CASSLASDRHYEQYF
TGCGCCAGCAGCTTGGCCTCAGACCGTCACTACGAGCAGTACTTC
>TRBV19|TRBD1|TRBJ1-1|-
CASSRDREGTEAFF
TGTGCCAGTAGTCGGGACAGGGAAGGCACTGAAGCTTTCTTT
>TRBV10-3|TRBD1|TRBJ1-2|-
CASRRTGMDYGYTF
TGTGCCAGCAGACGGACAGGGATGGACTATGGCTACACCTTC
>TRBV20-1|-|TRBJ2-6|-
CSARRYSGANVLTF
TGCAGTGCTAGGAGGTACTCCGGGGCCAACGTCCTGACTTTC
>TRBV19|-|TRBJ1-2|-
CASSINIIYGYTF
TGTGCCAGTAGTATCAACATAATCTATGGCTACACCTTC
>TRBV28|-|TRBJ2-5|-
CASSHSPLGGETQYF
TGTGCCAGCAGTCATAGCCCCTTGGGCGGAGAGACCCAGTACTTC
>TRBV7-3|-|TRBJ1-6|-
CASSLVPYNSPLHF
TGTGCCAGCAGCTTAGTCCCCTATAATTCACCCCTCCACTTT
>TRBV7-9|TRBD1|TRBJ1-6|-
CASAQGAASPLHF
TGTGCCAGCGCGCAGGGGGCTGCTTCACCCCTCCACTTT
>TRBV19|-|TRBJ1-2|-
CASRMGRTFYGYTF
TGTGCCAGTAGGATGGGACGGACGTTCTATGGCTACACCTTC
>TRBV7-8|TRBD2|TRBJ2-7|-
CASSLKGLGIYEQYF
TGTGCCAGCAGCTTAAAGGGACTAGGCATCTACGAGCAGTACTTC
>TRBV14|TRBD2|TRBJ2-7|-
CASSAGRASYEQYF
TGTGCCAGCAGCGCAGGGAGGGCTTCCTACGAGCAGTACTTC
>TRBV7-2|TRBD2|TRBJ2-7|few
CASSPSGGPTYEQYF
TGTGCCAGCAGCCCAAGCGGGGGGCCGACCTACGAGCAGTACTTC
>TRBV7-7|TRBD2|TRBJ2-2|few
CASSLAGNTGELFF
TGTGCTAGCAGCCTAGCGGGAAACACCGGGGAGCTGTTTTTT
>TRBV20-1|TRBD1|TRBJ1-1|-
CSARGQTEAFF
TGCAGTGCTAGGGGACAGACTGAAGCTTTCTTT
>TRBV24-1|TRBD1|TRBJ1-1|-
CATRTGGEGGNTEAFF
TGTGCCACCAGGACAGGGGGCGAGGGTGGGAACACTGAAGCTTTCTTT
>TRBV9|-|TRBJ2-5|many
CASSVGGYGETQYF
TGTGCCAGCAGCGTAGGGGGGTATGGAGAGACCCAGTACTTC
>TRBV28|-|TRBJ1-1|once
CASSLARGLWTEAFF
TGTGCCAGCAGTTTGGCCCGGGGGCTTTGGACTGAAGCTTTCTTT
>TRBV7-2|-|TRBJ2-5|once
CASSLTAVETQYF
TGCGCCAGCAGCCTGACAGCGGTGGAGACCCAGTACTTC
>TRBV10-3|TRBD1|TRBJ1-5|once
CAIRGTGGWSNQPQHF
TGTGCCATCAGGGGGACAGGGGGCTGGAGCAATCAGCCCCAGCATTTT
>TRBV7-9|TRBD1|TRBJ1-2|-
CASSSGGLDYGYTF
TGTGCCAGCAGCTCAGGGGGCTTGGACTATGGCTACACCTTC
>TRBV29-1|-|TRBJ2-7|few
CSVEWGGGGSYEQYF
TGCAGCGTTGAATGGGGGGGCGGTGGCTCCTACGAGCAGTACTTC
>TRBV10-2|TRBD2|TRBJ2-7|-
CASRGLAGVYEQYF
TGCGCCAGCAGAGGACTAGCGGGAGTTTACGAGCAGTACTTC
>TRBV5-6|-|TRBJ2-7|-
CASRAQGSRSGEQYF
TGTGCCAGCAGGGCCCAGGGTTCTCGATCGGGCGAGCAGTACTTC
>TRBV10-2|-|TRBJ2-7|-
CASSQGPGLPYVQYF
TGTGCCAGCAGCCAAGGTCCGGGTCTACCTTACGTGCAGTACTTC